These T cell receptor beta chains were read from a single sample in a study of shared clonotypes between healthy human individuals. Only in-frame clones appear in the TCRdb table, and some are missing; sequencing was by immunoSEQ multiplex PCR. The sample holds 1,500,000 or so clones; around 98.5% are singletons and the top ten take about 0.4%. The sequencing input was naive CD4+ T cells sorted from blood. These receptors were collected from a man between 25 and 39 years old in good health. CDR3s include the opening cysteine and the closing phenylalanine or tryptophan.

j_call v_call cdr3_aa
TRBJ2-1 TRBV7-9 CASSSGVLEQFF
TRBJ2-2 TRBV27 CASSLAGKSPRTGELFF
TRBJ2-1 TRBV7-6 CASSLGTGDNEQFF
TRBJ1-2 TRBV10-3 CAISESRGGLNNYGYTF
TRBJ2-1 TRBV18 CASSPQKKSSYNEQFF
TRBJ1-1 TRBV10-1 CASSVVGIMNTEAFF
TRBJ2-2 TRBV18 CASSPGLAGVGELFF
TRBJ2-1 TRBV7-8 CASSLKREQFF
TRBJ2-1 TRBV2 CASAGSSYNEQFF
TRBJ1-2 TRBV6-1 CASSAQGGGYTF
TRBJ2-3 TRBV19 CASSMIVLAGVPDTQYF
TRBJ2-7 TRBV5-6 CASTQGIPKVYEQYF
TRBJ1-2 TRBV11-2 CASSSYRTARDGYTF
TRBJ2-1 TRBV7-7 CASSYGLVSNNEQFF
TRBJ2-1 TRBV19 CASSIPRTGWSGNEQFF
TRBJ2-1 TRBV29-1 CSVVGLAEQFF
TRBJ2-7 TRBV27 CASSLRVPPRGSGEQYF
TRBJ1-5 TRBV2 CASSRTGGGRMNQPQHF
TRBJ2-7 TRBV18 CASSLTGIYEQYF
TRBJ1-1 TRBV19 CASSIAPGWTEAFF
TRBJ2-1 TRBV19 CASSIVGAPYNEQFF
TRBJ1-1 TRBV10-3 CAISGQGNTEAFF
TRBJ1-3 TRBV6-6 CASRLGGVLSGNTIYF
TRBJ2-5 TRBV5-1 CASGPNRAETQYF
TRBJ2-1 TRBV19 CASSPRPRPGLANNEQFF
TRBJ2-2 TRBV18 CASSPENTGELFF
TRBJ2-4 TRBV7-9 CASSFIVGGINIQYF
TRBJ1-1 TRBV5-4 CASSLWTTEAFF
TRBJ2-7 TRBV10-2 CASIQTSGNSYEQYF
TRBJ2-1 TRBV9 CASSVDPRMNEQFF
TRBJ1-2 TRBV7-8 CASSGTGGFGYGYTF
TRBJ2-1 TRBV28 CASSSGPLIKQFF
TRBJ2-7 TRBV2 CARKGQGQSYEQYF
TRBJ2-7 TRBV28 CASTHGGQVYEQYF
TRBJ2-2 TRBV19 CASSILAGANTGELFF
TRBJ2-7 TRBV9 CASSVDPSPPYEQYF
TRBJ1-5 TRBV6-1 CASSGAGGSHQPQHF
TRBJ2-1 TRBV4-3 CASSQDPRGRADEQFF
TRBJ2-3 TRBV5-1 CASSWAPAGGTDTQYF
TRBJ2-7 TRBV5-4 CASSLKTSGIIEQYF
TRBJ2-2 TRBV27 CASSLLAGVETGELFF
TRBJ1-3 TRBV5-4 CASSSDPLSGNTIYF
TRBJ2-3 TRBV5-1 CASSRWTGIADTQYF
TRBJ2-1 TRBV2 CASRLVDEQFF
TRBJ1-2 TRBV2 CASSSREANYGYTF
TRBJ1-5 TRBV7-9 CASSLDGSYSNQPQHF
TRBJ2-1 TRBV4-3 CASSQVWGSSYNEQFF
TRBJ2-7 TRBV7-6 CASSPRLRARSNSEQYF
TRBJ1-5 TRBV27 CASSLSGTDNQPQHF